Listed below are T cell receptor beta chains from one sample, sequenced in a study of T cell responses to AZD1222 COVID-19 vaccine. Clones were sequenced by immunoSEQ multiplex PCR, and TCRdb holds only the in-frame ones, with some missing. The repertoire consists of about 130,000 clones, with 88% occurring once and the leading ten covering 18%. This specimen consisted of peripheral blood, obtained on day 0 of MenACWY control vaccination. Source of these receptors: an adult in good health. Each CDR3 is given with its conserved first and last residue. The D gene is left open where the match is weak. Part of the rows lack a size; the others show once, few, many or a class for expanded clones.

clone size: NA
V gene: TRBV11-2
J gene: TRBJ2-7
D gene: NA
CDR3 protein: CASSLDQVRHYEQYF
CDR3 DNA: TGTGCCAGCAGCTTAGATCAGGTCAGGCACTACGAGCAGTACTTC

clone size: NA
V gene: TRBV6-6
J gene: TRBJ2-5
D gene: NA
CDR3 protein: CASRKQGSQETQYF
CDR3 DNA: TGTGCCAGCAGAAAACAGGGAAGCCAAGAGACCCAGTACTTC

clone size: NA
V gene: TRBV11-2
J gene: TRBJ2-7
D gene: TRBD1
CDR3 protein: CASSGPGQGTPYEQYF
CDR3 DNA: TGTGCCAGCAGCGGACCGGGACAGGGGACACCGTACGAGCAGTACTTC

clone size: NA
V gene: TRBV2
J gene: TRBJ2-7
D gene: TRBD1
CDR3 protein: CASSEDRIYEQYF
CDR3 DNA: TGTGCCAGCAGTGAGGACAGGATCTACGAGCAGTACTTC

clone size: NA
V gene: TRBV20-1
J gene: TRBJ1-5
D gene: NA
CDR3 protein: CSASSQGPAQPQHF
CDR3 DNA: TGCAGTGCTAGTAGTCAGGGCCCGGCTCAGCCCCAGCATTTT

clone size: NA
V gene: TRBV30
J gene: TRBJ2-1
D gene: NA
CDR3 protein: CAWSFRGTYNEQFF
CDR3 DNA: TGTGCCTGGAGTTTTCGCGGGACCTACAATGAGCAGTTCTTC

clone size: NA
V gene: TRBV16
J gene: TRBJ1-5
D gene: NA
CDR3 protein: CASSQSEGFSNQPQHF
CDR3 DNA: TGTGCCAGCAGCCAATCTGAGGGTTTTAGCAATCAGCCCCAGCATTTT

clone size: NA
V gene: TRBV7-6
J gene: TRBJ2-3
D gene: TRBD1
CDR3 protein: CASSLQQGAPSTDTQYF
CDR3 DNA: TGTGCCAGCAGCTTACAACAGGGGGCCCCTAGCACAGATACGCAGTATTTT

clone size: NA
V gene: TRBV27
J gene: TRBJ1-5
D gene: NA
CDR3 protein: CASSKLDSNQPQHF
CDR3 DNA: TGTGCCAGCAGCAAACTTGACAGCAATCAGCCCCAGCATTTT

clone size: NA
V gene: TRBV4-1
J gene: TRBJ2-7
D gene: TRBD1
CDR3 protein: CASSQGTGVGEQYF
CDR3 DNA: TGCGCCAGCAGCCAGGGGACAGGGGTTGGCGAGCAGTACTTC

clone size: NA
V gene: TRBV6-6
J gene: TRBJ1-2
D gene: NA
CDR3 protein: CASSYGGHELGYTF
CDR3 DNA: TGTGCCAGCAGTTACGGGGGACATGAGCTGGGCTACACCTTC

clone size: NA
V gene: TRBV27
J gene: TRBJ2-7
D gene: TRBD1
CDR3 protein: CASSTDGTGAYEQYF
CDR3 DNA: TGTGCCAGCAGTACGGACGGGACAGGGGCCTACGAGCAGTACTTC

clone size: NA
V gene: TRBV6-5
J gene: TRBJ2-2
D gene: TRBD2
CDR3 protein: CASSLWTSGNTGELFF
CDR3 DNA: TGTGCCAGCAGTTTATGGACTAGCGGAAACACCGGGGAGCTGTTTTTT

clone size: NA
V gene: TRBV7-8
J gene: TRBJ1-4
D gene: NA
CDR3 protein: CASSLRDITPGNEKLFF
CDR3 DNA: TGTGCCAGCAGCTTACGAGACATAACACCGGGGAATGAAAAACTGTTTTTT

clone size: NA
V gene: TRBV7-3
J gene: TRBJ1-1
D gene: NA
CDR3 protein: CASSPRRNTEAFF
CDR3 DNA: TGTGCCAGCAGCCCGAGGAGGAACACTGAAGCTTTCTTT

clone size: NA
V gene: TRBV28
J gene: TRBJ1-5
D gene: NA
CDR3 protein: CASRNGYSNQPQHF
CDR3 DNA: TGTGCCAGCCGGAACGGTTATAGCAATCAGCCCCAGCATTTT

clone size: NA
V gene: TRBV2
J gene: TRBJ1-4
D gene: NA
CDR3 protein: CASPDLGRATNEKLFF
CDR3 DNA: TGTGCCAGCCCTGACCTGGGCAGAGCAACTAATGAAAAACTGTTTTTT

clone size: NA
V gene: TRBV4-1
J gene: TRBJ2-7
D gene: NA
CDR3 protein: CASSQVSSASYEQYF
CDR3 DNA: TGCGCCAGCAGCCAAGTGTCTAGCGCCTCCTACGAGCAGTACTTC

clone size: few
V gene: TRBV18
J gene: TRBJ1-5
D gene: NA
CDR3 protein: CASSGTGQPQHF
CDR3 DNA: TGTGCCAGCTCCGGCACCGGTCAGCCCCAGCATTTT

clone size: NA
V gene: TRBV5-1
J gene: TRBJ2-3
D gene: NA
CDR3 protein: CASSLEGSQYF
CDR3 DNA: TGCGCCAGCAGCTTGGAAGGTTCGCAGTATTTT

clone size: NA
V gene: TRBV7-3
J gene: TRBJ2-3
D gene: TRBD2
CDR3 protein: CASRMGGSTDTQYF
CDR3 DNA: TGTGCCAGCAGAATGGGGGGGAGTACGGATACGCAGTATTTT

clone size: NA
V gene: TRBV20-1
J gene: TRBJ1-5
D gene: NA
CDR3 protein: CSASPEGGRYQPQHF
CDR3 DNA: TGCAGTGCTAGTCCCGAGGGGGGGCGGTATCAGCCCCAGCATTTT

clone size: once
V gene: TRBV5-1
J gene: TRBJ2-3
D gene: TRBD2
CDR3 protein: CASSYGAGVGDTQYF
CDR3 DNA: TGCGCCAGCAGTTATGGAGCGGGGGTTGGAGATACGCAGTATTTT

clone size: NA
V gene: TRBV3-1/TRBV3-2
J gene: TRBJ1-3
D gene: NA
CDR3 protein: CASSFRQVDGNTIYF
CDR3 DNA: TGTGCCAGCAGCTTCCGACAGGTGGATGGAAACACCATATATTTT

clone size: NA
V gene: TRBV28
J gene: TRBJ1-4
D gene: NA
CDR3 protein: CASRDLTLYHNEKLFF
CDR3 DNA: TGTGCCAGCAGGGATCTCACACTGTACCATAATGAAAAACTGTTTTTT

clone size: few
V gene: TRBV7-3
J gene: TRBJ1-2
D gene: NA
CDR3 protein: CASSPGREGYGYTF
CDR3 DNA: TGTGCCAGCAGCCCCGGCAGGGAGGGCTATGGCTACACCTTC

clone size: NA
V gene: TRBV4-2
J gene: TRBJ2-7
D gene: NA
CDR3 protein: CASSQDPGIYEQYF
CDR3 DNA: TGTGCCAGCAGCCAAGATCCAGGGATCTACGAGCAGTACTTC

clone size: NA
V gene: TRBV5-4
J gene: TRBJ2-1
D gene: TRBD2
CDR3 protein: CASSSPWREVNEQFF
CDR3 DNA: TGTGCCAGCAGCTCCCCTTGGCGGGAGGTCAATGAGCAGTTCTTC

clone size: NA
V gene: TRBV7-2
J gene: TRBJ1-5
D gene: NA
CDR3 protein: CASSWSPRNQPQHF
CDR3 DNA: TGTGCCAGCAGCTGGTCACCCAGGAATCAGCCCCAGCATTTT

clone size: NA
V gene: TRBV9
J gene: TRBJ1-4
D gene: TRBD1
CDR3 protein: CASSVGTGVEKLFF
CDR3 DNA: TGTGCCAGCAGCGTCGGGACAGGCGTGGAAAAACTGTTTTTT

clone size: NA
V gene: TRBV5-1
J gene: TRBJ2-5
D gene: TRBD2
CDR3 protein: CASSLSGTRVQETQYF
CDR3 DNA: TGCGCCAGCAGCTTGTCCGGGACTAGGGTGCAAGAGACCCAGTACTTC

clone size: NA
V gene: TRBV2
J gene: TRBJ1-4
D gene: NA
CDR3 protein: CASSPGHDSFGKLFF
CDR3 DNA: TGTGCCAGCAGTCCAGGCCACGATAGCTTCGGAAAACTGTTTTTT

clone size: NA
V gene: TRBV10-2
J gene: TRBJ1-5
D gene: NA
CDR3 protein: CASSESQGPLQYSNQPQHF
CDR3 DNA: TGCGCCAGCAGTGAGTCGCAGGGGCCACTTCAATATAGCAATCAGCCCCAGCATTTT

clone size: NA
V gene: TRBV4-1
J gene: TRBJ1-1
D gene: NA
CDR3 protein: CASSQELNTEAFF
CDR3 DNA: TGCGCCAGCAGCCAAGAGTTGAACACTGAAGCTTTCTTT

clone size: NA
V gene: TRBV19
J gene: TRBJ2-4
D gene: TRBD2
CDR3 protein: CASSADLGLAGVNIQYF
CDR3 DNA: TGTGCCAGTAGTGCCGACTTGGGACTAGCGGGAGTGAACATTCAGTACTTC

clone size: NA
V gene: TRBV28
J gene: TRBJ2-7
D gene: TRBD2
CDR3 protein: CASSGTSGRAYEQYF
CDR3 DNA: TGTGCCAGCAGTGGGACTAGCGGGAGGGCCTACGAGCAGTACTTC

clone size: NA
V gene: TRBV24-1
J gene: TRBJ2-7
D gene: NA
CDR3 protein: CATSVGGLGEQYF
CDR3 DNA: TGTGCCACCAGTGTAGGGGGACTGGGCGAGCAGTACTTC

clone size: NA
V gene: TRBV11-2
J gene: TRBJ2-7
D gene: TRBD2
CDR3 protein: CASSPPGLAGVREQYF
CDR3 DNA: TGTGCCAGCAGCCCACCAGGACTAGCGGGAGTGAGGGAGCAGTACTTC

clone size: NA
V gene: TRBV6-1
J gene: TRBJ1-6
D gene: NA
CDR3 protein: CASSEAQTHGNSPLHF
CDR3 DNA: TGTGCCAGCAGTGAAGCCCAGACACATGGTAATTCACCCCTCCACTTT

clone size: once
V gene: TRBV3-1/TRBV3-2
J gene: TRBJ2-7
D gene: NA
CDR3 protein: CASTKIGHEQYF
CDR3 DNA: TGTGCCAGCACCAAGATAGGGCACGAGCAGTACTTC

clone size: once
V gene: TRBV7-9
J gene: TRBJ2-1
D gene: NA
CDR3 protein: CASSPTGRVSYNEQFF
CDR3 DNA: TGTGCCAGCAGCCCTACTGGGCGGGTCTCCTACAATGAGCAGTTCTTC

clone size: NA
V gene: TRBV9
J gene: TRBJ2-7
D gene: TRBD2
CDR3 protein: CASSLQPGLAGREQYF
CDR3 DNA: TGTGCCAGCAGCTTGCAACCGGGACTAGCGGGTCGCGAGCAGTACTTC

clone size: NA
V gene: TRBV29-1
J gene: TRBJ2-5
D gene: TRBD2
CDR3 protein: CSVVAGVGETQYF
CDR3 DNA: TGCAGCGTTGTGGCGGGAGTAGGTGAGACCCAGTACTTC

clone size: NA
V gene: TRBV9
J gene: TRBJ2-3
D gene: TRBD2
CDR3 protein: CASSVVASGSRTDTQYF
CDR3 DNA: TGTGCCAGCAGCGTAGTAGCCAGCGGGAGTCGCACAGATACGCAGTATTTT

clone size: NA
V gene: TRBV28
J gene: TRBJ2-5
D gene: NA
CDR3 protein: CASSFSQVQETQYF
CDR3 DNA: TGTGCCAGCAGTTTTAGTCAGGTCCAAGAGACCCAGTACTTC

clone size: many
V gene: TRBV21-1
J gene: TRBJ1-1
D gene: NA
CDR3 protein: CASSKEKGRYTEAFF
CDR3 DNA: TGTGCCAGCAGCAAAGAGAAGGGGAGGTACACTGAAGCTTTCTTT

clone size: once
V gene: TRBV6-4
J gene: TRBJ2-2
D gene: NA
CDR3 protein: CASSLGETGELFF
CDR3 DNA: TGTGCCAGCAGTTTAGGGGAAACCGGGGAGCTGTTTTTT

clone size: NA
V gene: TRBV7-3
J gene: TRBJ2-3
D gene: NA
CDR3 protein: CASSLLRDGDTQYF
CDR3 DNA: TGTGCCAGCAGCTTGTTGCGGGACGGGGATACGCAGTATTTT

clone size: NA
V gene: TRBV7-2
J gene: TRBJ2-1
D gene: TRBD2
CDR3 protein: CASSLAFFGGGVDEQFF
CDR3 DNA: TGTGCCAGCAGCTTAGCGTTCTTCGGGGGGGGTGTGGATGAGCAGTTCTTC

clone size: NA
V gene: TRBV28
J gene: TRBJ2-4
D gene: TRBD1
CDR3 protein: CASRGRGIVQNIQYF
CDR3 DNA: TGTGCCAGCAGGGGCAGGGGGATAGTACAAAACATTCAGTACTTC

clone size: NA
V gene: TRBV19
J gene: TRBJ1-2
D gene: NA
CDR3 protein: CASSWAVNYGYTF
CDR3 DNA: TGTGCCAGTAGTTGGGCAGTGAACTATGGCTACACCTTC

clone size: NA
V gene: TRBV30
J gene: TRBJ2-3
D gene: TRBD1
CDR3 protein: CAWGGQGTDTQYF
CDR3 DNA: TGTGCCTGGGGAGGACAGGGGACAGATACGCAGTATTTT

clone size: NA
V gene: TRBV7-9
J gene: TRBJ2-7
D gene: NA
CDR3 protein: CASGPGTNYEQYF
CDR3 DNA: TGTGCCAGCGGTCCCGGAACCAACTACGAGCAGTACTTC

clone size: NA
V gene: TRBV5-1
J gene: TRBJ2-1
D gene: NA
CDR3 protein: CASSSGGGPYNEQFF
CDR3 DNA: TGCGCCAGCAGCTCTGGGGGGGGCCCCTACAATGAGCAGTTCTTC

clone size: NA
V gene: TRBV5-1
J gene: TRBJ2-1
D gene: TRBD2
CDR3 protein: CASSGGSGLAPMRGNEQFF
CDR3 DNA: TGCGCCAGCAGCGGGGGTTCGGGACTAGCGCCCATGCGCGGAAATGAGCAGTTCTTC

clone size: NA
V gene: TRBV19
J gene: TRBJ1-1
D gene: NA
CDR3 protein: CASSRGNTEAFF
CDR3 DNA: TGTGCCAGTAGCAGGGGAAACACTGAAGCTTTCTTT

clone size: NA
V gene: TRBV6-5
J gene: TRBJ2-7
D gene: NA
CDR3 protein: CASSYSANYEQYF
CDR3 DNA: TGTGCCAGCAGTTACTCAGCGAACTACGAGCAGTACTTC

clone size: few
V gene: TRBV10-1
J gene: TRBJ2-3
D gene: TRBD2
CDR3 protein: CASSPTSGRPKDTQYF
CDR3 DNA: TGCGCCAGCAGCCCGACTAGCGGGAGACCAAAAGATACGCAGTATTTT

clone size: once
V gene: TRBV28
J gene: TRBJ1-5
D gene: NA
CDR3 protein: CASSPDRPYSNQPQHF
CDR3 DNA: TGTGCCAGCAGTCCCGACAGACCTTATAGCAATCAGCCCCAGCATTTT

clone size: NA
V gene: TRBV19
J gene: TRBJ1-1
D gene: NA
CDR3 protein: CASKTGQRLTNTEAFF
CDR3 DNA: TGTGCCAGTAAAACAGGACAACGGCTTACCAACACTGAAGCTTTCTTT